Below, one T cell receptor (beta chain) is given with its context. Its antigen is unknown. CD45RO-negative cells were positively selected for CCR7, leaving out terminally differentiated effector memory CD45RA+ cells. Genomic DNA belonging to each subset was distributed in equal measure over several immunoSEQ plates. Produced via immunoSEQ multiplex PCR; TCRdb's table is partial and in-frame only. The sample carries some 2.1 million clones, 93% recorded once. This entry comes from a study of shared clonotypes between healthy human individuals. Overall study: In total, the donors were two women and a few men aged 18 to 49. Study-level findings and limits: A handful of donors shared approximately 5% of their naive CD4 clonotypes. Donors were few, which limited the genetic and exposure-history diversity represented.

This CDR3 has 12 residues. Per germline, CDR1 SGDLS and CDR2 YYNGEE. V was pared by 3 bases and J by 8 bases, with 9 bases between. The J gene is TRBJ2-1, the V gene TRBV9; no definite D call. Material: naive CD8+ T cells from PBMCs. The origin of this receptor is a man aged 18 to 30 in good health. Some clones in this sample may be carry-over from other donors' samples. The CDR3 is CASSAPGYEQFF. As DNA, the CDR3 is TGTGCCAGCAGCGCCCCTGGCTATGAGCAGTTCTTC.